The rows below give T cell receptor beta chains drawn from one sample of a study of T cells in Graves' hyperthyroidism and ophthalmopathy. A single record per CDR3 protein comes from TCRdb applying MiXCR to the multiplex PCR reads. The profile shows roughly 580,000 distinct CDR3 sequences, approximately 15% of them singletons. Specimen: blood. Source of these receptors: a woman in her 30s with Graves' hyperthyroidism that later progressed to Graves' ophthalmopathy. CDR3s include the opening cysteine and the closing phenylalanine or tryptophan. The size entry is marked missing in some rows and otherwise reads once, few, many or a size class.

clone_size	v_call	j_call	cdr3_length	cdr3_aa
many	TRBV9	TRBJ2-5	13	CATVDRDQETQYF
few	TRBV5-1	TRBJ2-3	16	CASSPRQGAQTDTQYF
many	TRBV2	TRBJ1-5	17	CASNIDVDRGGNQPQHF
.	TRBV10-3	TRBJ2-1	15	CAISGSRSSYNEQFF
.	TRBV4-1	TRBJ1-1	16	CASSQDEVFMNTEAFF
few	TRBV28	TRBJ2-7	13	CASSFPTSYEQYF
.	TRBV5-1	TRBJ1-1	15	CASSTGQGASTEAFF
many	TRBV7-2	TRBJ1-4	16	CASSLGRWSTNEKLFF
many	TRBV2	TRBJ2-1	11	CAIPRDNEQFF
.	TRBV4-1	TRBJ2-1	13	CASSQGGWNEQFF
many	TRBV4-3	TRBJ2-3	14	CASSQDYEAYTQYF
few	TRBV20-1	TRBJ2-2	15	CSAPLAGDRTGELFF
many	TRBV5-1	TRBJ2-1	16	CASSLDGFSAYNEQFF
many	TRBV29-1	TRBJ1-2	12	CSVGGGAFGYTF
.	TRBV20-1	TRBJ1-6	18	CSASGGTGGPLYNSPLHF
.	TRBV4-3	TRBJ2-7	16	CASSQDHARVGYEQYF
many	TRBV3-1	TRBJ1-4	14	CASSQEGRNEKLFF
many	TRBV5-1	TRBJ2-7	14	CASSGTASYEGQYF
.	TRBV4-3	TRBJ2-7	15	CASSLHRDRSYEQYF
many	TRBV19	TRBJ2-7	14	CASNSDTRSYEQYF
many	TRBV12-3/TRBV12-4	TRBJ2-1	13	CASSETSANEQFF
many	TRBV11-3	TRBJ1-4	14	CASSPQQEKKNCFF
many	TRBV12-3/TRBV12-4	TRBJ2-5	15	CASSLLGGGTETQYF
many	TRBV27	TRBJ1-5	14	CASSYGGPDQPQHF
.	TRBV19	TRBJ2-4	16	CASSIGGSLAKNIQYF
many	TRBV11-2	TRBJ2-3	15	CASSLITGGPDTQYF
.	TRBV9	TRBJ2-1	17	CASSVEERGPAYNEQFF
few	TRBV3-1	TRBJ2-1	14	CASSVRGTGNEQFF